This T cell receptor (beta chain) was observed in a study of a mutant IDH1 vaccine in newly diagnosed glioma. Study-level information: Patients came in for eight vaccinations, in weeks 1, 3, 5, 7, 11, 15, 19 and 23. Following radiotherapy alone, or alongside temozolomide cycles, vaccination was started after an interval of 4-6 weeks.

Regarding time point: week 23, last vaccination. The content of each vaccine dose was 300 ug of mutant IDH1 20-mer peptide, and topical imiquimod accompanied it. Broader study findings: Changes to the top peripheral T cell clonotypes appeared unrelated to pseudoprogression.

Some clones are missing from TCRdb's copy, which holds only in-frame ones; the method was immunoSEQ multiplex PCR. The data contain around 60,000 clones, around 84% of them singletons. CDR1 is GTSNPN and CDR2 is SVGIG in the germline V gene (reference sequence). The CDR3 loop spans 13 amino acids. V lost 2 bases, J lost 1 base, and 6 bases lay in between. Details on this clone: Its specificity is not known. Other nucleotide sequences from this sample produce the same CDR3.

The material sequenced was PBMCs, taken from a glioma patient whose treatment included an IDH1 peptide vaccine. The sequence derives from a young man with glioma. The V call is TRBV30, the J call TRBJ1-5; maybe TRBD1 (5 bases). The CDR3 is CAWSRDSNQPQHF. The CDR3 coding sequence is TGTGCCTGGAGTAGGGACAGCAATCAGCCCCAGCATTTT.